Shown below are 27 T cell receptor beta chains from a single sample sequenced in a study of T cell responses to AZD1222 COVID-19 vaccine. Measured with immunoSEQ multiplex PCR; TCRdb has only the in-frame clones, and not every one. The sample has fewer than 120,000 clones, 92% seen once. This material consisted of peripheral blood, taken 28 days after the second AZD1222 dose. All receptors derive from an adult who received the AZD1222 COVID-19 vaccine.

The V and J genes are TRBV7-2 and TRBJ2-7; no clear D gene. Germline-derived CDR1 and CDR2 are SGHTA and FQGNSA. Trimming stripped 5 bases from V and 6 bases from J, with 14 bases between. The CDR3 runs to 13 residues. The CDR3 nucleotides are TGTGCCAGCAGCCGTAACATCCATGGCGAGCAGTACTTC. Its translation: CASSRNIHGEQYF. The whole variable domain, filled in from reference TRBV7-2 and TRBJ2-7, reads GAGVSQSPSNKVTEKGKDVELRCDPISGHTALYWYRQSLGQGLEFLIYFQGNSAPDKSGLPSDRFSAERTGGSVSTLTIQRTQQEDSAVYLCASSRNIHGEQYFGPGTRLTVT.

V is TRBV5-4 and J is TRBJ1-3; 11 bases line up with TRBD1. J lost 2 bases, V lost 4 bases, and 2 bases had no gene match. Germline V gene data show CDR1 as SGHNT and CDR2 as YYREEE (reference sequence). There are 15 residues in the CDR3. This CDR3 is CASSEDRGPGNTIYF. DNA of the CDR3: TGTGCCAGCAGCGAGGACAGGGGGCCTGGAAACACCATATATTTT.

The chain links TRBV7-2 to TRBJ1-4; 7 bases fit TRBD1. The CDR3 is 15 amino acids. Looked up from germline, CDR1 is SGHTA and CDR2 is FQGNSA. Trimming at V came to 3 bases and at J to 7 bases, leaving 8 bases not matched to a gene. The CDR3 spells CASSLGGYRGEKLFF. The CDR3 nucleotides read TGTGCCAGCAGCTTGGGCGGTTACAGGGGTGAAAAACTGTTTTTT. Full variable domain (missing parts from reference TRBV7-2 and TRBJ1-4): GAGVSQSPSNKVTEKGKDVELRCDPISGHTALYWYRQSLGQGLEFLIYFQGNSAPDKSGLPSDRFSAERTGGSVSTLTIQRTQQEDSAVYLCASSLGGYRGEKLFFGSGTQLSVL.

The CDR3 sequence: CASTRALNTEAFF. DNA of the CDR3: TGTGCCAGCACCAGGGCGCTGAACACTGAAGCTTTCTTT. This chain joins TRBV12-3 or TRBV12-4 and TRBJ1-1; perhaps TRBD1 as D (5 bases). The CDR3 loop spans 13 amino acids. The V and J ends lost 7 bases and 0 bases respectively, with 9 bases between them.

The V and J genes are TRBV5-1 and TRBJ2-7; no definite D call. V was clipped by 2 bases and J by 2 bases, with 11 bases between them. The CDR3 length is 14 residues. Germline CDR1 is SGHRS and CDR2 is YFSETQ. CDR3 sequence: CASSFGEPPYEQYF. DNA for the CDR3: TGCGCCAGCAGCTTTGGAGAGCCTCCCTACGAGCAGTACTTC.

V and J are TRBV27 and TRBJ1-4, with D unclear. Trimming took off 10 bases at V and 3 bases at J, with 24 bases between the two ends. In germline, CDR1 is MNHEY, CDR2 SMNVEV (reference sequence). The CDR3 runs to 17 residues. The CDR3 loop reads CAIPSGGRGRANEKLFF. DNA for the CDR3: TGTGCCATTCCCTCGGGAGGGCGAGGTCGGGCTAATGAAAAACTGTTTTTT.

The rearrangement joins TRBV7-9 to TRBJ2-5; 9 bases line up with TRBD1. Trimming removed 5 bases from V and 7 bases from J; junction bases left unmatched: 8. The CDR3 contains 14 residues. Germline values: CDR1 SEHNR, CDR2 FQNEAQ (reference sequence). CDR3 amino acids: CASSRDRASGTQYF. CDR3 nucleotides: TGTGCCAGCAGCCGGGACAGGGCCTCAGGGACCCAGTACTTC.

J is TRBJ1-2 and V is TRBV5-4; D ambiguous. Per germline, CDR1 SGHNT and CDR2 YYREEE (reference sequence). This CDR3 is 14 amino acids long. V was pared by 0 bases and J by 5 bases, with 11 bases between. CDR3: CASSLDVVTYGYTF. For the CDR3, the DNA is TGTGCCAGCAGCTTGGATGTAGTTACATATGGCTACACCTTC. The complete variable domain, with remaining parts taken from reference TRBV5-4 and TRBJ1-2, reads ETGVTQSPTHLIKTRGQQVTLRCSSQSGHNTVSWYQQALGQGPQFIFQYYREEENGRGNFPPRFSGLQFPNYSSELNVNALELDDSALYLCASSLDVVTYGYTFGSGTRLTVV.

CDR3 loop: CASSRTSGRGETQYF. The CDR3 coding sequence is TGTGCCAGCAGCCGGACCAGCGGCCGGGGAGAGACCCAGTACTTC. The gene calls are TRBV7-2 and TRBJ2-5; tentatively, D is TRBD2 (5 bases). Trimming removed 5 bases from V and 4 bases from J, with 17 bases in between. The germline gives CDR1 SGHTA, CDR2 FQGNSA. The CDR3 sequence is 15 residues long.

The chain has TRBV10-1 and TRBJ2-5; D may match TRBD1 or TRBD2 (5 bases each). Germline V lookup: CDR1 WNHNN, CDR2 SYGVQD (reference sequence). Between the trimmed V and J ends, which lost 3 bases and 5 bases, there was a span of 19 bases. This CDR3 contains 16 residues. CDR3 in DNA: TGCGCCAGCAGTGAAGGATTCGGGGCAGGAGTTGAGACCCAGTACTTC. It specifies CASSEGFGAGVETQYF.

The gene calls are TRBV11-2 and TRBJ2-5, with TRBD1 matching 10 bases. Germline loops: CDR1 SGHAT, CDR2 FQNNGV. V was clipped by 5 bases and J by 0 bases; unmatched bases: 3. The CDR3 runs 15 residues. In DNA, the CDR3 is TGTGCCAGCAGCCCGGGACAGGGGTACCAAGAGACCCAGTACTTC. It yields the protein CASSPGQGYQETQYF.

J is TRBJ1-6 and V is TRBV29-1; D possibly corresponds to TRBD1 (6 bases). Germline CDR1 is SQVTM and CDR2 is ANQGSEA. The V end lost 6 bases, the J end lost 7 bases, and 16 bases lay between the germline ends. There are 14 residues in the CDR3. This CDR3 reads CSVKGQQPNSPLHF. The CDR3, as DNA: TGCAGCGTAAAAGGACAGCAACCAAATTCACCCCTCCACTTT.

CDR3 DNA: TGTGCCAGCAGCCAGGGACCGAAGGGCTACACCTTC. Translation: CASSQGPKGYTF. This chain links TRBV2 with TRBJ1-2, with a tentative D call TRBD1 (5 bases). The CDR3 totals 12 residues. The V end was cut by 6 bases, the J end by 8 bases, with 13 bases between. Germline V gene data show CDR1 as SNHLY and CDR2 as FYNNEI.

The chain is built from TRBV5-4 and TRBJ2-7; the D gene could be TRBD1 or TRBD2 (6 bases each). V was clipped by 2 bases and J by 3 bases, with 12 bases between them. Germline CDR1 SGHNT, CDR2 YYREEE (reference sequence). CDR3 size: 14 residues. The CDR3 loop is CASSFRGASYEQYF. The DNA for the CDR3 is TGTGCCAGCAGCTTTAGGGGGGCCAGCTACGAGCAGTACTTC.

The chain has TRBV5-5 and TRBJ1-1; D is ambiguous. Germline assignment: CDR1 SGHKS and CDR2 YYEKEE (reference sequence). The germline V and J ends were trimmed by 2 bases and 11 bases, with 19 bases remaining between them. CDR3 length: 14 amino acids. CDR3 amino acids: CASSFFGGSTTAFF. The CDR3 DNA reads TGTGCCAGCAGCTTTTTCGGAGGCAGTACTACGGCTTTCTTT.

The V gene is TRBV5-1, the J gene TRBJ2-2; the match to TRBD1 covers 8 bases. The junction had 0 bases not matched to a gene; V was cut back by 1 base and J by 1 base. The CDR3 runs 15 residues. Germline V gene lookup returns CDR1 SGHRS and CDR2 YFSETQ. In DNA form, the CDR3 reads TGCGCCAGCAGCTTGACAGGGGGGAACACCGGGGAGCTGTTTTTT. Amino acids: CASSLTGGNTGELFF.

This chain uses TRBV9 with TRBJ1-2; D remains unclear. This CDR3 spans 14 amino acids. Trimming left V 0 bases short and J 4 bases short, with 10 bases between. Germline CDR1 reads SGDLS; CDR2 reads YYNGEE. The CDR3 spells CASSVGRTPYGYTF. The DNA of the CDR3 is TGTGCCAGCAGCGTAGGTCGGACTCCCTATGGCTACACCTTC.

The genes are TRBV7-2 and TRBJ1-1; the D is unclear. Germline V gene sequence: CDR1 SGHTA, CDR2 FQGNSA. V was trimmed by 2 bases and J by 1 base, leaving 8 bases between them. The CDR3 length is 14 residues. CDR3 region: CASSLRQENTEAFF. Here the CDR3 DNA reads TGTGCCAGCAGCTTAAGGCAGGAGAACACTGAAGCTTTCTTT.

This clone was seen more than once but under ten times. At one end the junction does not follow the germline gene, possibly because of a read error. The V call is TRBV7-2, the J call TRBJ2-1, with 10 bases that match TRBD2. There are 15 residues in the CDR3. CDR1 SGHTA and CDR2 FQGNSA come from the germline V gene. CDR3: CASSLSGGVYDEQFF. CDR3 bases: TGTGCCAGCAGCTTAAGCGGGGGGGTCTACGATGAGCAGTTCTTC.

This clone has only a few counts. The V call is TRBV7-2, the J call TRBJ1-5; 9 bases are shared with TRBD1. The CDR3 totals 15 residues. Germline CDR1 and CDR2: SGHTA and FQGNSA. Unmatched junction bases numbered 8, after V lost 5 bases and J lost 6 bases. CDR3 residues: CASSQTGGRGQPQHF. The CDR3 region has the DNA TGTGCCAGCAGCCAAACAGGGGGCCGGGGTCAGCCCCAGCATTTT.

J is TRBJ2-7 and V is TRBV3-1 (or the pseudogene TRBV3-2); D not resolved. There are 14 residues in the CDR3. V lost 4 bases and J lost 2, with 12 bases in between. Germline CDR1 LGHDT, CDR2 YNNKEL (reference sequence). DNA of the CDR3: TGTGCCAGCAGCCTCCTAACGGCCACCTACGAGCAGTACTTC. Amino acid sequence: CASSLLTATYEQYF.

This rearrangement joins TRBV19 to TRBJ2-3; D is perhaps TRBD1 (6 bases). The V gene's germline CDR1 is LNHDA and CDR2 SQIVND (reference sequence). This CDR3 is 16 amino acids long. The V and J ends lost 2 bases and 4 bases respectively, with 16 bases between them. The DNA for the CDR3 is TGTGCCAGTAGTATACAGGGGTCTGGTATTGCAGATACGCAGTATTTT. Encoded protein: CASSIQGSGIADTQYF.

This chain uses TRBV30 with TRBJ1-1, with TRBD1 as a possible D gene (5 bases). Germline V lookup: CDR1 GTSNPN, CDR2 SVGIG (reference sequence). This CDR3 region has 12 residues. This chain's CDR3 is CASGRMNTEAFF. The CDR3 DNA sequence: TGTGCTTCAGGGCGGATGAACACTGAAGCTTTCTTT. The entire variable domain, with the rest obtained from reference TRBV30 and TRBJ1-1, is as follows: SQTIHQWPATLVQPVGSPLSLECTVEGTSNPNLYWYRQAAGRGLQLLFYSVGIGQISSEVPQNLSASRPQDRQFILSSKKLLLSDSGFYLCASGRMNTEAFFGQGTRLTVV.

V and J are TRBV5-1 and TRBJ2-1, with 9 bases aligning to TRBD2. The CDR3 totals 14 residues. The V gene end was trimmed by 5 bases and the J gene end by 2 bases; junction bases not matched to a gene: 2. Germline V gene lookup returns CDR1 SGHRS and CDR2 YFSETQ. The CDR3 sequence is CASSGGGAYNEQFF. In nucleotides, the CDR3 is TGCGCCAGCAGTGGCGGGGGGGCCTACAATGAGCAGTTCTTC.

The CDR3 reads CASTGAQEAFF. The DNA of the CDR3 is TGTGCCAGCACCGGCGCCCAAGAAGCTTTCTTT. The rearrangement uses TRBV11-3 and TRBJ1-1; D is unresolved. From germline, CDR1 is SGHNT and CDR2 YENEEA. The CDR3 consists of 11 residues. The V end was cut by 7 bases, the J end by 8 bases, with 11 bases between.

V usage is TRBV10-3 and J usage is TRBJ1-1; perhaps TRBD1 as D (6 bases). In germline, CDR1 is ENHRY, CDR2 SYGVKD. The V end lost 2 bases, the J end lost 1 base, and 11 bases lay between the germline ends. The CDR3 loop spans 15 amino acids. The CDR3: CAISEPGARNTEAFF. The CDR3 DNA is TGTGCCATCAGTGAGCCGGGGGCGAGGAACACTGAAGCTTTCTTT.

The V gene is TRBV14, the J gene TRBJ2-3; 11 bases align to TRBD2. The CDR3 has 17 amino acids. Germline V gives CDR1 SGHDN, CDR2 FVKESK. V trimming: 4 bases; J trimming: 3 bases; junction bases outside the gene matches: 9. The CDR3 loop is CASSPLLAGVGTDTQYF. The CDR3, as DNA: TGTGCCAGCAGCCCGCTACTAGCGGGGGTTGGAACAGATACGCAGTATTTT.